The 8 T cell receptor beta chains in this list originate from one sample, sequenced in a study of cytomegalovirus exposure and HLA in healthy donors (dated by TCRdb to the late 2010s). The library was prepared using the immunoSEQ multiplex PCR assay. For the multiplex PCR, a mixture combining 60 forward primers for TCR Vbeta segments and 13 reverse primers for TCR Jbeta segments was used. Not all clones reach the TCRdb copy of this immuneACCESS table, which keeps in-frame sequences only. Checked studies attribute under half of the gap to unresolved V genes and leave the rest unexplained. This sample holds fewer than 90,000 clones; about 76% were observed only once. The leading ten clones occupy roughly 14% of the sample. The sequenced material came from PBMCs. Receptor source: a woman aged 40 to 49 in good health and CMV-seropositive.

CDR3 loop: CATRNELLRVRYGYTF. The CDR3, as DNA: TGTGCCACCAGAAACGAGCTCCTCAGGGTTCGCTATGGCTACACCTTC. This chain joins TRBV2 and TRBJ1-2; D might be TRBD1 (5 bases). The CDR3 sequence is 16 residues long. V was clipped by 10 bases and J by 4 bases, with 25 bases between them. Germline V gives CDR1 SNHLY, CDR2 FYNNEI.

This chain links TRBV19 with TRBJ2-1; 7 bases agree with TRBD2. This CDR3 region has 16 residues. The germline V gene has CDR1 LNHDA and CDR2 SQIVND (reference sequence). The J segment lost 2 bases and the V segment lost 5 bases, leaving 9 bases of the junction unmatched. The CDR3 DNA reads as TGTGCCAGTAGTGTCGGGAGGAGGATAACCTACAATGAGCAGTTCTTC. Amino acids: CASSVGRRITYNEQFF.

A note on this clone: Other nucleotide sequences in the sample specify the same CDR3. J is TRBJ1-5 and V is TRBV5-6, with a possible D match to TRBD1 (6 bases). Looked up from germline, CDR1 is SGHDT and CDR2 is YYEEEE. The CDR3 is 15 residues long. Trimming removed 4 bases at V and 1 base at J, with 12 bases between. This CDR3 is CASSLGQLSNQPQHF. CDR3 in DNA: TGTGCCAGCAGCCTCGGACAGCTCAGCAATCAGCCCCAGCATTTT.

The chain couples TRBV2 to TRBJ2-7, with TRBD2 as a possible D gene (6 bases). The CDR3 is 13 residues long. Germline loops: CDR1 SNHLY, CDR2 FYNNEI. V was trimmed by 4 bases and J by 3 bases, leaving 10 bases between them. CDR3 coding DNA: TGTGCCAGCAGTGTTGGCGGGAACTACGAGCAGTACTTC. Translating gives CASSVGGNYEQYF.

The rearrangement uses TRBV18 and TRBJ1-5; D unclear. Trimming removed 3 bases from V and 5 bases from J, with 11 bases in between. The CDR3 runs to 14 residues. Germline lookup yields CDR1 KGHSH and CDR2 LQKENI. Here the CDR3 reads CASSPGGEHQPQHF. Written as DNA, the CDR3 is TGTGCCAGCTCACCTGGTGGAGAACATCAGCCCCAGCATTTT.

The chain is built from TRBV7-2 and TRBJ1-1; D ambiguous. Germline V gives CDR1 SGHTA, CDR2 FQGNSA. This CDR3 spans 14 amino acids. V was trimmed by 5 bases and J by 2 bases, leaving 12 bases between them. The CDR3 reads CASSHVRVNTEAFF. The CDR3 region has the DNA TGTGCCAGCAGCCACGTGAGGGTCAACACTGAAGCTTTCTTT.

V gene TRBV6-5 combines with J gene TRBJ2-1, with D perhaps matching TRBD2 (5 bases). The CDR3 covers 14 residues. The germline CDR1 and CDR2 sequences are MNHEY and SVGAGI. Trimming pared 7 bases from V and 5 bases from J, leaving 15 bases between. The CDR3 nucleotides are TGTGCCAGCATGGGTCGGGGTAGTGACAATGAGCAGTTCTTC. The encoded protein is CASMGRGSDNEQFF.

The chain joins TRBV28 to TRBJ2-7; a weak D match, TRBD2 (7 bases). V was shortened by 2 bases and J by 2 bases, with 16 bases between the two germline ends. This CDR3 has 16 residues. From germline, CDR1 is MDHEN and CDR2 SYDVKM. In DNA, the CDR3 is TGTGCCAGCAGTTTAGGGGGCGGGGGTGTTACCTACGAGCAGTACTTC. Protein sequence: CASSLGGGGVTYEQYF.